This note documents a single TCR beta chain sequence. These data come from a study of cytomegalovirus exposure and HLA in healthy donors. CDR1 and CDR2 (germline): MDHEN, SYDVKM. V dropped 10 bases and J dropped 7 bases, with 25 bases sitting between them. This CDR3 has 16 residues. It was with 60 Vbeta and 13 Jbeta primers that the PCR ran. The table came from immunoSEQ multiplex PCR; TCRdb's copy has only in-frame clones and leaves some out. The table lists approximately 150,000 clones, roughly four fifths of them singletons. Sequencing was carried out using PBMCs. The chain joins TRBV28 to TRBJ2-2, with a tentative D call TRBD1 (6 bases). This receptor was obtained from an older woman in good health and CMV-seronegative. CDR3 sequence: CANPLGESQGGGELFF. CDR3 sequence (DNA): TGTGCCAACCCCCTGGGAGAGTCACAGGGCGGCGGGGAGCTGTTTTTT.